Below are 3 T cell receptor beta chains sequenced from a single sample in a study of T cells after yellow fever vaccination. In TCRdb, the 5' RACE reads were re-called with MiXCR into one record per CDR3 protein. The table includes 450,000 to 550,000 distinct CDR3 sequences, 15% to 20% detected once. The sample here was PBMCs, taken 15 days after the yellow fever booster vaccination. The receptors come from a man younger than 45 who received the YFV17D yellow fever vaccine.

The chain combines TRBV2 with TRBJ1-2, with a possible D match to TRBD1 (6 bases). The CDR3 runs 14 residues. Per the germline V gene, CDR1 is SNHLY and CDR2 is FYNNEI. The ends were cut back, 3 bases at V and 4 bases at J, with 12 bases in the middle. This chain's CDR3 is CASSEHRDSYGYTF. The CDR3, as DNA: TGTGCCAGCAGTGAGCACAGGGATAGCTATGGCTACACCTTC.

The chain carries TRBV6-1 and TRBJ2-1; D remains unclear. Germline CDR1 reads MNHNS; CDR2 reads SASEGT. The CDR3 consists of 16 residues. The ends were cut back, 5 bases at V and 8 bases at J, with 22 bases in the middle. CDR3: CASSPGGSIGGDEQFF. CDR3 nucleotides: TGTGCCAGCAGTCCCGGCGGTAGCATAGGTGGGGATGAGCAGTTCTTC.

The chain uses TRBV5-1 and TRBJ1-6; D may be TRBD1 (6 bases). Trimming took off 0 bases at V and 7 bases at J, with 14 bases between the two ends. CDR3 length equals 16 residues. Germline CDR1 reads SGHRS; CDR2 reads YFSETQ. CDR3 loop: CASSLAGDFINSPLHF. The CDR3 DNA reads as TGCGCCAGCAGCTTGGCAGGGGACTTCATCAATTCACCCCTCCACTTT.